The T cell receptor (beta chain) under discussion was sequenced for a study of shared clonotypes between healthy human individuals (dated by TCRdb to the early 2020s). Background for the entire study: The cohort included three men and a couple of women between 18 and 49 years of age. Different laboratories and diverse techniques were used to prepare libraries and sequence TCR repertoires, to increase sequencing depth and limit assay-specific biases. For each donor, CD4 naive and CD4 memory were each run on three plates, CD8 naive on two plates, and CD8 memory on one plate. The study deeply sequenced blood TCR repertoires of five healthy adults to estimate repertoire size and the extent of clonotype sharing between individuals. Between about 0.85 and 8.9 billion PBMCs per donor were obtained by leukapheresis. Points the paper makes about the study in general: About 4.5% of naive CD4, 3.5% of naive CD8, approximately 2% of memory CD4, and 0.35% to 0.5% of memory CD8 clonotypes were shared across a few donors. Larger estimated clonotype richness was generally found for naive subsets than for memory subsets. Based on pairwise subsampling, the degree of clonotype sharing among donors was expected to be affected by sequencing depth. Clonotypes shared by all four sorted-subset donors showed higher generation probabilities than non-shared clonotypes. Because the study included a small number of donors, the genetic and exposure-history diversity represented was limited. Only blood was sampled, and tissue TCR repertoires likely differ from those in blood. Rarefaction of sorted-subset datasets indicated incomplete sequencing despite the large sequencing depth.

TCR CDR3 regions were amplified from genomic DNA by multiplex PCR using the deep immunoSEQ assay. For each cell subset, the extracted genomic DNA was distributed evenly across all wells of several immunoSEQ 96-well plates, and each plate served as one replicate. Each replicate PCR for sorted subsets received 200 ng genomic DNA, equal to about 30,000 T cell genomes. The purified libraries were quantified using a Qubit 3.0 fluorometer, sized with a Bioanalyzer 2100, and then quantified again using the KAPA Library Quantification kit. Every immunoSEQ 96-well plate was sequenced on a separate single-read 150-cycle Illumina NextSeq 550 flow cell. Processing in the source paper ran as follows. Because only junctional sequences without quality scores were contained in the immunoSEQ output, filtering matching that applied to full-length reads could not be performed. To assign V/J genes and CDR3, sequences were annotated against IMGT germline references using PyIR, a Python wrapper for IgBLAST v1.9. Any read was removed if the V/J assignment was weak (E-value above 1e-6), the CDR3 was missing, or the read contained stop codons, out-of-frame junctions, or ambiguous translated residues. V3J clonotypes were defined as sequences sharing the same inferred V gene, J gene, and CDR3 amino acid sequence. Percentage overlap between repertoires was computed as shared unique clonotypes divided by the size of the smaller repertoire. Repertoire richness was assessed with RTK rarefaction, the Chao1 estimator, and Recon v2.1 estimates of unobserved clonotypes. Generation probabilities were computed with OLGA for all TCRbeta clonotypes obtained by the gDNA method from a handful of donors. Entries here come from immuneACCESS through TCRdb and include only in-frame sequences with V and J called. Some clones fail to appear in such tables; in the studies checked, an unresolved V gene covers under half of the shortfall, and the cause of the remainder is unknown. The D gene and trimming were derived from the DNA, and the V and J assignments and clone size from that table. The table for this sample lists roughly 1,000,000 clones; 75% to 80% of them were counted only once. Around 0.47% of the sample belongs to the ten largest clones.

The germline V gene provides CDR1 MRHNA and CDR2 SNTAGT. The CDR3 spans 14 residues, from the cysteine through the phenylalanine. Kept here is only the CDR3 DNA, which spans 42 bases and is read in frame from base 1. Trimming at the junction amounts to 1 base on V and 5 bases on J, and the germline ends lie 8 bases apart. Concerning this clone: The target of this receptor is not known. The sample holds no much larger clone one base away, and base qualities are not on file.

The donors were healthy, HIV-negative adults who had no recently reported acute infections or vaccinations. Every donor was a Caucasian adult living in Nashville, Tennessee, USA. CD4+ T cells were enriched by magnetic negative selection; naive cells were then positively selected on CD45RA, and the negative fraction formed the memory subset. After blood collection by leukapheresis, PBMCs were isolated using Ficoll-Histopaque density gradient centrifugation and then cryopreserved in the vapor phase of liquid nitrogen. Purity and quantity of every magnetically sorted T cell population were checked by analytical flow cytometry. Each sorted fraction had its genomic DNA isolated and then quantified by UV absorbance on a Nanodrop 2000c.

Recombination linked TRBV6-4 to TRBJ1-4, with a weak D call of TRBD1 (5 bases match). The sample comprised memory CD4+ T cells from PBMCs. The meaning of the sample's cell subset or site label: CD45RA-negative fraction. The source of this sequence is a man between 18 and 29 years old in good health. Some clones in this sample may be carry-over from other donors' samples. This receptor carries the CDR3 CASSDWGRNEKLFF. The DNA sequence reads TGTGCCAGCAGTGACTGGGGGAGGAATGAAAAACTGTTTTTT.